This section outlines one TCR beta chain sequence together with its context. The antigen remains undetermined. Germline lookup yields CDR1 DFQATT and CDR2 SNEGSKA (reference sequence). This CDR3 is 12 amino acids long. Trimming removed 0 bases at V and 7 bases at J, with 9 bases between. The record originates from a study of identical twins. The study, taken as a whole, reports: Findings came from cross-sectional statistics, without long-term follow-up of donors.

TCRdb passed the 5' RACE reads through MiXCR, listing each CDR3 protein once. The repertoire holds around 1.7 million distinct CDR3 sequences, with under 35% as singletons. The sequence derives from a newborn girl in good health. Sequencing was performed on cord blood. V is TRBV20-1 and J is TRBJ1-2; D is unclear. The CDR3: CSARDQSSGYTF. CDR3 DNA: TGCAGTGCTAGAGATCAGTCCAGTGGCTACACCTTC.